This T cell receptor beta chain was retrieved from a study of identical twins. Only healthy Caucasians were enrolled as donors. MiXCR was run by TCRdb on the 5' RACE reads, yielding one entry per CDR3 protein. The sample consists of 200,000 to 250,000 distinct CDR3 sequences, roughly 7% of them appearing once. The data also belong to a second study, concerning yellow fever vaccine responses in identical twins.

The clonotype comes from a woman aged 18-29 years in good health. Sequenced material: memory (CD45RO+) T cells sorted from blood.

The DNA of the CDR3 is TGTGCCAGCAGTGAAGTAATGAATGAGCAGTTCTTC. Translating it yields CASSEVMNEQFF. The chain recombines TRBV2 with TRBJ2-1; no reliable D call. V was shortened by 1 base and J by 7 bases, with 5 bases between the two germline ends. Germline V gene sequence: CDR1 SNHLY, CDR2 FYNNEI. The CDR3 contains 12 residues.